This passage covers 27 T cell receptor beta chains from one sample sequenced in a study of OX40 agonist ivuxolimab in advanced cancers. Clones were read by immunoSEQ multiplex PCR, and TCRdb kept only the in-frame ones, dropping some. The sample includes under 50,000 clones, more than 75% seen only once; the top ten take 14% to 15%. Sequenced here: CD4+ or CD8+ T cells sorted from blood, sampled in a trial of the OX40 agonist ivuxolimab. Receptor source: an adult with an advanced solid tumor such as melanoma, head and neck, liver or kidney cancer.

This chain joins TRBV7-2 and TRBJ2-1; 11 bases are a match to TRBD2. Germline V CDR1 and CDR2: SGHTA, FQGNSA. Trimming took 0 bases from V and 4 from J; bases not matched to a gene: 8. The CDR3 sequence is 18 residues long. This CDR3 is CASSLAYSGRALYNEQFF. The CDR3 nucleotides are TGTGCCAGCAGCTTAGCTTATAGCGGGAGGGCCTTGTACAATGAGCAGTTCTTC. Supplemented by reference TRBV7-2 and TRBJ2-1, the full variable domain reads GAGVSQSPSNKVTEKGKDVELRCDPISGHTALYWYRQSLGQGLEFLIYFQGNSAPDKSGLPSDRFSAERTGGSVSTLTIQRTQQEDSAVYLCASSLAYSGRALYNEQFFGPGTRLTVL.

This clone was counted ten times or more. The CDR3 loop is CASSLTGPYYGYTF. The CDR3, as DNA: TGTGCCAGCAGTTTGACAGGGCCCTACTATGGCTACACCTTC. This chain links TRBV14 with TRBJ1-2; the match to TRBD1 covers 7 bases. Germline V gene data show CDR1 as SGHDN and CDR2 as FVKESK. This CDR3 has 14 residues. The V segment lost 6 bases and the J segment 3 bases; nucleotides outside the gene matches: 7.

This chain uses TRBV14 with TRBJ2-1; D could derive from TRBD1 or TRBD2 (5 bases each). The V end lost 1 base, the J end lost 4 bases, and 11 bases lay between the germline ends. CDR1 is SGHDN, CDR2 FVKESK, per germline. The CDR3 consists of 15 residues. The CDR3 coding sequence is TGTGCCAGCAGCCAAGGGGACCGATATTACAATGAGCAGTTCTTC. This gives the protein CASSQGDRYYNEQFF.

In DNA form, the CDR3 reads TGTGCCAGCTGGGCGATGGGCGGGGGGGATTACAATGAGCAGTTCTTC. Encoded protein: CASWAMGGGDYNEQFF. The chain couples TRBV27 to TRBJ2-1; 9 bases line up with TRBD2. The CDR3 is made up of 16 amino acids. CDR1 and CDR2 (germline): MNHEY, SMNVEV (reference sequence). V was clipped by 8 bases and J by 4 bases; unmatched bases: 12.

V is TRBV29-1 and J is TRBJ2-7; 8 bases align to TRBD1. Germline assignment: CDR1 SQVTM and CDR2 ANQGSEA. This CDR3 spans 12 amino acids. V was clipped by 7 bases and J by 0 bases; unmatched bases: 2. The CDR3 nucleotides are TGCAGCGCACAGGGGGACTCCTACGAGCAGTACGTC. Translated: CSAQGDSYEQYV.

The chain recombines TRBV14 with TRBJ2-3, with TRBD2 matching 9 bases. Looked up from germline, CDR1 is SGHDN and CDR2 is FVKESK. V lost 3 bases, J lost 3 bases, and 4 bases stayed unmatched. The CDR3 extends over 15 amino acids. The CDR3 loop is CASSQLAGVTDTQYF. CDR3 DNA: TGTGCCAGCAGCCAGTTAGCGGGGGTGACAGATACGCAGTATTTT.

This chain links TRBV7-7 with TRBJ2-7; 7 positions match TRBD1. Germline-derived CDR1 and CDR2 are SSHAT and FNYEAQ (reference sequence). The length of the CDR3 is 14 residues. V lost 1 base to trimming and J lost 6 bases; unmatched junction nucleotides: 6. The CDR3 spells CASSLDRGSTEQYF. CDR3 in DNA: TGTGCCAGCAGCTTAGACAGGGGATCCACCGAGCAGTACTTC.

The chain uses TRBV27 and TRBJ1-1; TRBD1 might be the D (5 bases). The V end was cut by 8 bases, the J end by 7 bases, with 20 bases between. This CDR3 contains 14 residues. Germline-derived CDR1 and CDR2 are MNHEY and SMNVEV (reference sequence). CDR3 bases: TGTGCCAGCGGGCAGGGAGGCTTGGGGGGTGAAGCTTTCTTT. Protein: CASGQGGLGGEAFF.

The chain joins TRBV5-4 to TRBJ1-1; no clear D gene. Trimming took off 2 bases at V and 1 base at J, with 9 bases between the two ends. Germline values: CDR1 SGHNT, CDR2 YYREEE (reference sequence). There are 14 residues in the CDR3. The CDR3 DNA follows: TGTGCCAGCAGCTTACTTGCAGAGAACACTGAAGCTTTCTTT. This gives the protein CASSLLAENTEAFF.

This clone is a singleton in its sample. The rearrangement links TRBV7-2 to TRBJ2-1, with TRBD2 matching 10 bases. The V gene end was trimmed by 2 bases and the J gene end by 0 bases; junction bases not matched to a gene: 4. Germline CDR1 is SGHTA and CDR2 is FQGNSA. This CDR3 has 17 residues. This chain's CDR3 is CASSLPASGSSYNEQFF. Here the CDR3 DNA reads TGTGCCAGCAGCTTACCCGCTAGCGGGAGCTCCTACAATGAGCAGTTCTTC.

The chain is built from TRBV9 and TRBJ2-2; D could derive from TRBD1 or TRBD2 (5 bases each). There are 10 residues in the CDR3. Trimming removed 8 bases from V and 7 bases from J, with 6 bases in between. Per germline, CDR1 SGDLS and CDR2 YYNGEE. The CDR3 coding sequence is TGTGCCAGTGGGGGCGGGGAGCTGTTTTTT. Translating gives CASGGGELFF.

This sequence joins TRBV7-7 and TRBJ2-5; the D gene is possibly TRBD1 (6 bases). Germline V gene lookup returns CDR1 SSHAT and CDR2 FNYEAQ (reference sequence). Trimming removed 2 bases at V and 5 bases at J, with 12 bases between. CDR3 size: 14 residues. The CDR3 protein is CASSLSTGPETQYF. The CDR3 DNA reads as TGTGCCAGCAGCTTATCGACAGGCCCGGAGACCCAGTACTTC.

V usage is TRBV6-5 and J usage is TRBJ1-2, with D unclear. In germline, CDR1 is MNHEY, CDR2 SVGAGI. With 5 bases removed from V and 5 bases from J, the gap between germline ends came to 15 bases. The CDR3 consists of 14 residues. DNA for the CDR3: TGTGCCAGCAGTCCCAATGCGGGGAGGTATGGCTACACCTTC. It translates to CASSPNAGRYGYTF.

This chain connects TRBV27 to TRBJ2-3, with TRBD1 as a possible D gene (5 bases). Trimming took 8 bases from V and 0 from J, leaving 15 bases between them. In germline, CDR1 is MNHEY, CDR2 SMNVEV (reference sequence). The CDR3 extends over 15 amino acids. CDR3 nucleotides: TGTGCCAGCGGCTCTCTGACAGATAGCACAGATACGCAGTATTTT. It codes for CASGSLTDSTDTQYF.

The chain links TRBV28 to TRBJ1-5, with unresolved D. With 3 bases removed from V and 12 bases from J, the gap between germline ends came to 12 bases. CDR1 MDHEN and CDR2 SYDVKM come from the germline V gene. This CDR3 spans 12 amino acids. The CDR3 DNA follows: TGTGCCAGCAGTTTCACTCTGGGTCACCAGCATTTT. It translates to CASSFTLGHQHF.

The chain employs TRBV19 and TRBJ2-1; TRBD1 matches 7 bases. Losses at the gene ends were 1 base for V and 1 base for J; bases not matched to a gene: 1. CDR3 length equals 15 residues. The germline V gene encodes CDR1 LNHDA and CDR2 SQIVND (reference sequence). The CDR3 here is CASSIGQGSYNEQFF. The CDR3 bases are TGTGCCAGTAGTATAGGACAGGGATCCTACAATGAGCAGTTCTTC.

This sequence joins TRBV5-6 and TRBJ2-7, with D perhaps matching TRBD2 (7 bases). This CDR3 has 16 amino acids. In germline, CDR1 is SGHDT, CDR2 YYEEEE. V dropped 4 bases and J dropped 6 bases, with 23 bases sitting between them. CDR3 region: CASSPVGEGEEAEQYF. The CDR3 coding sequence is TGTGCCAGCAGCCCCGTCGGGGAGGGGGAGGAGGCCGAGCAGTACTTC.

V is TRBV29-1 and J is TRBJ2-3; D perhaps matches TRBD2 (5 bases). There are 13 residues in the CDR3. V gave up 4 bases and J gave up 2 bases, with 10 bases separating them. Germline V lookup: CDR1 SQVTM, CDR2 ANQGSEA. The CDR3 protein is CSVGGWYTDTQYF. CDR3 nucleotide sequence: TGCAGCGTTGGAGGGTGGTACACAGATACGCAGTATTTT.

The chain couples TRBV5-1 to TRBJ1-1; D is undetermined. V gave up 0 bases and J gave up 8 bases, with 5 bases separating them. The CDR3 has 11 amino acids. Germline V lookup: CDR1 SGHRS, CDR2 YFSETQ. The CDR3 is CASSLGGEAFF. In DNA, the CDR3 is TGCGCCAGCAGCTTGGGTGGGGAAGCTTTCTTT.

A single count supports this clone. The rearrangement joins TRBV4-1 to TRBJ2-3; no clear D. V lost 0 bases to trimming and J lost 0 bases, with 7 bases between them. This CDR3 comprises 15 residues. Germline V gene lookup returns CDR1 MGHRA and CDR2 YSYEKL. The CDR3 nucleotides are TGCGCCAGCAGCCAAGATAGCTCTAGCACAGATACGCAGTATTTT. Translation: CASSQDSSSTDTQYF.

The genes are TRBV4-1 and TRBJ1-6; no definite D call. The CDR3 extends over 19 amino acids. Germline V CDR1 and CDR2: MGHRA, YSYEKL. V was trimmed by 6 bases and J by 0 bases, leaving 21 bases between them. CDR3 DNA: TGCGCCAGCAGTCCATCGTCGGGAACTATCAGCTCCTATAATTCACCCCTCCACTTT. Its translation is CASSPSSGTISSYNSPLHF.

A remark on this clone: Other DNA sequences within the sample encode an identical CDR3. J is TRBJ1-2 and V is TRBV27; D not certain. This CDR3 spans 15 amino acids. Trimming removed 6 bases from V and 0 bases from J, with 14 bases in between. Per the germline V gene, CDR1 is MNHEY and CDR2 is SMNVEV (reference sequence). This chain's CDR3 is CASSPTDGANYGYTF. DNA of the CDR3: TGTGCCAGCAGCCCGACGGACGGAGCTAACTATGGCTACACCTTC.

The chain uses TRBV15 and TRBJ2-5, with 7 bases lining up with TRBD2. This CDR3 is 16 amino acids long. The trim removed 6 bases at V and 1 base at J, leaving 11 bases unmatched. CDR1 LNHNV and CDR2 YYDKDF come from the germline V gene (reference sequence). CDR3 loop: CATSPEIGRGQETQYF. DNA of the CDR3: TGTGCCACCAGTCCAGAGATAGGGAGGGGCCAAGAGACCCAGTACTTC. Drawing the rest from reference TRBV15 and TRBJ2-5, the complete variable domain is DAMVIQNPRYQVTQFGKPVTLSCSQTLNHNVMYWYQQKSSQAPKLLFHYYDKDFNNEADTPDNFQSRRPNTSFCFLDIRSPGLGDTAMYLCATSPEIGRGQETQYFGPGTRLLVL.

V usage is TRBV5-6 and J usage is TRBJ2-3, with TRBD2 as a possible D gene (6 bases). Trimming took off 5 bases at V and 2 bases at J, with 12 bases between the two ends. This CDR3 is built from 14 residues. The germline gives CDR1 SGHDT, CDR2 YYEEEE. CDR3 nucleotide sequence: TGTGCCAGCAGTCTAGGACTACCCACAGATACGCAGTATTTT. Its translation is CASSLGLPTDTQYF.

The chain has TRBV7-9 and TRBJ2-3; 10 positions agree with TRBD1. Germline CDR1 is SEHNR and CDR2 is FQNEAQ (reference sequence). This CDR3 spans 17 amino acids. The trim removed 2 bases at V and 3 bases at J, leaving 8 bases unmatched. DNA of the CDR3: TGTGCCAGCAGCTTACCTCGGACAGGGGGTGGTACAGATACGCAGTATTTT. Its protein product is CASSLPRTGGGTDTQYF.

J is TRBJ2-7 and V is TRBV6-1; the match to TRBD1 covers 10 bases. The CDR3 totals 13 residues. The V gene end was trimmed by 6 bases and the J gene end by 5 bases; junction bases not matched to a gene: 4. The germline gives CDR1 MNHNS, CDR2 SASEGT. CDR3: CASRETGGNEQYV. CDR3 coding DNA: TGTGCCAGCAGGGAGACAGGGGGCAACGAGCAGTACGTC.

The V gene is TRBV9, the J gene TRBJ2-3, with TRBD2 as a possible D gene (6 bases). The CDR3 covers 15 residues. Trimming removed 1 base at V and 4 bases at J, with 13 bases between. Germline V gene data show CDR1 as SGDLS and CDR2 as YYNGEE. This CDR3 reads CASSVTGREADTQYF. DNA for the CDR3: TGTGCCAGCAGCGTAACCGGGAGAGAGGCAGATACGCAGTATTTT.